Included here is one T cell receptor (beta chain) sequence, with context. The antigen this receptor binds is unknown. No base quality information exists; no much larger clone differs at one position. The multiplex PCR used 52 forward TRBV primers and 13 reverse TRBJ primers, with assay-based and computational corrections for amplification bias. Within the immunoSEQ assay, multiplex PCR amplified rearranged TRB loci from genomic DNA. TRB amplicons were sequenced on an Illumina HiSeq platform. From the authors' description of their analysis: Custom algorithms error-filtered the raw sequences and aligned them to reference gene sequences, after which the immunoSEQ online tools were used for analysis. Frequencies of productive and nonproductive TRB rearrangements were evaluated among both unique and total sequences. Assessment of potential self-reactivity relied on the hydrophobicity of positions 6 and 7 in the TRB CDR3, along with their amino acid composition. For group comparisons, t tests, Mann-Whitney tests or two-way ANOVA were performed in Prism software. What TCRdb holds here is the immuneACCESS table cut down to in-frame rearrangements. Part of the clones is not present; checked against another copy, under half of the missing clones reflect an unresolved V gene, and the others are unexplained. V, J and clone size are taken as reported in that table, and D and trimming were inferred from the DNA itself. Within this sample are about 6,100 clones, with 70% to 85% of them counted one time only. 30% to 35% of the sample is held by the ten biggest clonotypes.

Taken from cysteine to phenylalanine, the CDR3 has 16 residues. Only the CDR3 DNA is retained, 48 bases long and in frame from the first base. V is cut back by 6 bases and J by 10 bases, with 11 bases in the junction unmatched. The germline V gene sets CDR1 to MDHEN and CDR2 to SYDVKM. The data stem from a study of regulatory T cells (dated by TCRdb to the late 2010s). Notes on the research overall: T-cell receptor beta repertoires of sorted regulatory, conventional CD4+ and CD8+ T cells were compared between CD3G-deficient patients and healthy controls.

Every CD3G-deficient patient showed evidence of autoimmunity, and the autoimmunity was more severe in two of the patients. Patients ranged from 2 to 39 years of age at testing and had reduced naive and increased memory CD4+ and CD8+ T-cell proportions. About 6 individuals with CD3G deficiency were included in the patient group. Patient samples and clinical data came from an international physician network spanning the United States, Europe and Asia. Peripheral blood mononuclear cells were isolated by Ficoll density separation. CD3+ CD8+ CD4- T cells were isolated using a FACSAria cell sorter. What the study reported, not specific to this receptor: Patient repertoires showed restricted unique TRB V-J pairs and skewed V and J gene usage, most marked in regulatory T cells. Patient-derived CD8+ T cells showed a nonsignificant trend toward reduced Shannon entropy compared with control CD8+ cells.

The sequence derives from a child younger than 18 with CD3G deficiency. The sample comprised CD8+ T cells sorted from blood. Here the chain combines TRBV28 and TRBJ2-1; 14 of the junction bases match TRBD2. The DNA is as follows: TGTGCCAGCAGACCTGTGGGACTAGCGGGAGCCTACGAGCAGTTCTTC. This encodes CASRPVGLAGAYEQFF. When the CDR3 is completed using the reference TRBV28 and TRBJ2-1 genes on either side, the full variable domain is DVKVTQSSRYLVKRTGEKVFLECVQDMDHENMFWYRQDPGLGLRLIYFSYDVKMKEKGDIPEGYSVSREKKERFSLILESASTNQTSMYLCASRPVGLAGAYEQFFGPGTRLTVL.